What follows are 21 T cell receptor beta chains derived from one specimen sequenced in a study of cytomegalovirus exposure and HLA in healthy donors. Researchers ran the PCR with 60 Vbeta and 13 Jbeta primers. Some clones are missing from TCRdb's copy, which holds only in-frame ones; the method was immunoSEQ multiplex PCR. Here the sample spans roughly 170,000 clones, 70% to 85% being singletons. Sequenced input: PBMCs. Every receptor here comes from a man aged 18 to 29 in good health and CMV-seronegative.

This clone turned up a few times. The chain joins TRBV6-5 to TRBJ1-1; D uncertain. The germline V gene encodes CDR1 MNHEY and CDR2 SVGAGI. V was trimmed by 6 bases and J by 5 bases, leaving 16 bases between them. CDR3 length equals 14 residues. CDR3 coding DNA: TGTGCCAGCAGGAGGATTAGATCGAAGACTGAAGCTTTCTTT. This encodes CASRRIRSKTEAFF.

This chain links TRBV19 with TRBJ2-7; 7 bases map to TRBD1. The CDR3 is 14 amino acids. Trimming at V came to 10 bases and at J to 3 bases, leaving 12 bases not matched to a gene. The germline V gene has CDR1 LNHDA and CDR2 SQIVND (reference sequence). The CDR3 here is CATTTTGLNYEQYF. CDR3 sequence (DNA): TGTGCCACCACCACGACAGGGTTGAACTACGAGCAGTACTTC.

The sample holds a few counts of this clone. The chain is built from TRBV2 and TRBJ2-6; D gene uncertain. From germline, CDR1 is SNHLY and CDR2 FYNNEI. Trimming shortened V by 4 bases and J by 0 bases, and 7 bases separated the two germline ends. This CDR3 has 15 residues. CDR3 nucleotides: TGTGCCAGCAGTGCGGTTAGCTCTGGGGCCAACGTCCTGACTTTC. This codes for CASSAVSSGANVLTF.

For this clone: Other DNA sequences in this specimen translate into the identical CDR3. The J gene is TRBJ2-7, the V gene TRBV7-9, with D unclear. V was cut by 5 bases and J by 3 bases, with 5 bases left in between. Per germline, CDR1 SEHNR and CDR2 FQNEAQ (reference sequence). The CDR3 consists of 11 residues. CDR3 residues: CASSPSYEQYF. The DNA for the CDR3 is TGTGCCAGCAGCCCCAGCTACGAGCAGTACTTC.

V is TRBV7-9 and J is TRBJ2-5; a possible D gene is TRBD1 (5 bases). The assigned J gene may be wrong: the sequence end matches TRBJ2-7 better. There are 15 residues in the CDR3. CDR1 SEHNR and CDR2 FQNEAQ come from the germline V gene (reference sequence). The CDR3 nucleotides read TGTGCCAGCAGCTTAGGAACAGGAAAAAACTACGAGCAGTACTTC. It codes for CASSLGTGKNYEQYF.

In its sample, this clone was seen a few times. The J gene is TRBJ2-2, the V gene TRBV5-1; D may be TRBD2 (5 bases). CDR1 SGHRS and CDR2 YFSETQ come from the germline V gene. Trimming pared 4 bases from V and 4 bases from J, leaving 8 bases between. The CDR3 sequence is 13 residues long. This chain's CDR3 is CASSTEATGELFF. CDR3 nucleotide sequence: TGCGCCAGCAGCACGGAGGCCACCGGGGAGCTGTTTTTT. The full variable domain, in which reference TRBV5-1 and TRBJ2-2 provide the parts outside the CDR3, is KAGVTQTPRYLIKTRGQQVTLSCSPISGHRSVSWYQQTPGQGLQFLFEYFSETQRNKGNFPGRFSGRQFSNSRSEMNVSTLELGDSALYLCASSTEATGELFFGEGSRLTVL.

This chain connects TRBV6-5 to TRBJ2-7; 9 positions agree with TRBD1. This CDR3 region has 14 residues. Trimming cost V 6 bases and J 3 bases; bases outside gene matches: 6. Per the germline V gene, CDR1 is MNHEY and CDR2 is SVGAGI. The CDR3, as DNA: TGTGCCAGCAGCCCCCAGACAGGGGGCTACGAGCAGTACTTC. Translated, it gives CASSPQTGGYEQYF.

This clone appeared once. V and J are TRBV25-1 and TRBJ1-5; D remains unclear. This CDR3 spans 12 amino acids. V lost 6 bases and J lost 6, with 9 bases in between. Germline V gene sequence: CDR1 MGHDK, CDR2 SYGVNS. CDR3 nucleotide sequence: TGTGCCAGCAGCGAGGGAGGTCAGCCCCAGCATTTT. Translation: CASSEGGQPQHF. Together with reference TRBV25-1 and TRBJ1-5, the CDR3 gives the full variable domain: EADIYQTPRYLVIGTGKKITLECSQTMGHDKMYWYQQDPGMELHLIHYSYGVNSTEKGDLSSESTVSRIRTEHFPLTLESARPSHTSQYLCASSEGGQPQHFGDGTRLSIL.

This chain joins TRBV2 and TRBJ2-5; TRBD1 matches at 9 bases. Germline CDR1 SNHLY, CDR2 FYNNEI. The V and J ends lost 6 bases and 3 bases, in that order; junction bases with no gene match: 17. This CDR3 comprises 18 residues. The CDR3 DNA reads as TGTGCCAGCAGAGGTGTTACAGGGGGCCGGTCACCAAAAGAGACCCAGTACTTC. It codes for CASRGVTGGRSPKETQYF.

The V gene is TRBV25-1, the J gene TRBJ1-2, with TRBD1 matching 7 bases. The CDR3 runs 13 residues. The V gene end was trimmed by 3 bases and the J gene end by 6 bases; junction bases not matched to a gene: 4. CDR1 and CDR2 (germline): MGHDK, SYGVNS. The CDR3 nucleotides are TGTGCCAGCAGTGATGCCGACAGGGATGGCTACACCTTC. Its protein product is CASSDADRDGYTF.

This sequence joins TRBV25-1 and TRBJ1-5; D is ambiguous. The CDR3 runs 12 residues. Germline CDR1 reads MGHDK; CDR2 reads SYGVNS. Trimming removed 4 bases from V and 10 bases from J, with 11 bases in between. The CDR3: CASSGTRGPQHF. CDR3 sequence (DNA): TGTGCCAGCAGTGGTACCCGGGGACCCCAGCATTTT.

This clone came up a few times. Other DNA sequences from this sample encode an identical CDR3 as well. This chain uses TRBV2 with TRBJ1-1; D ambiguous. The CDR3 length is 13 residues. Germline V lookup: CDR1 SNHLY, CDR2 FYNNEI. Trimming shortened V by 3 bases and J by 1 base, and 6 bases separated the two germline ends. CDR3 amino acids: CASSDRRNTEAFF. CDR3 DNA sequence: TGTGCCAGCAGTGACCGTAGGAACACTGAAGCTTTCTTT.

This chain links TRBV28 with TRBJ2-7, with 10 positions matching TRBD2. The CDR3 totals 16 residues. Germline values: CDR1 MDHEN, CDR2 SYDVKM. Unmatched junction bases numbered 9, after V lost 5 bases and J lost 2 bases. Here the CDR3 reads CASSLGLSGRAYEQYF. CDR3 in DNA: TGTGCCAGCAGTCTCGGACTAAGCGGGAGGGCCTACGAGCAGTACTTC.

This clone was observed a single time. The sample holds other DNA sequences that translate to the same CDR3. The chain links TRBV18 to TRBJ2-5; 7 bases map to TRBD1. This CDR3 has 19 residues. Per the germline V gene, CDR1 is KGHSH and CDR2 is LQKENI. V trimming: 2 bases; J trimming: 3 bases; junction bases outside the gene matches: 18. DNA of the CDR3: TGTGCCAGCTCACCAAGTTGGATTAGTAGGACAGGAGACAAAGAGACCCAGTACTTC. It yields the protein CASSPSWISRTGDKETQYF.

The V call is TRBV28, the J call TRBJ1-2; D possibly corresponds to TRBD1 (5 bases). Germline values: CDR1 MDHEN, CDR2 SYDVKM. This CDR3 has 16 residues. V lost 3 bases and J lost 4, with 18 bases in between. In nucleotides, the CDR3 is TGTGCCAGCAGTTTCCAGTCCGGGGGTCGCCCCTATGGCTACACCTTC. Translating gives CASSFQSGGRPYGYTF.

The rearrangement links TRBV5-1 to TRBJ2-1, with TRBD1 matching 12 bases. V lost 4 bases to trimming and J lost 3 bases; unmatched junction nucleotides: 5. This CDR3 has 16 residues. Germline V gene sequence: CDR1 SGHRS, CDR2 YFSETQ. This CDR3 reads CASSGDRGPLYNEQFF. The DNA for the CDR3 is TGCGCCAGCAGCGGGGACAGGGGGCCCCTCTACAATGAGCAGTTCTTC.

The chain joins TRBV2 to TRBJ1-5; TRBD1 matches 8 bases. CDR1 is SNHLY and CDR2 is FYNNEI in the germline V gene. The CDR3 sequence is 15 residues long. V lost 1 base, J lost 4 bases, and 3 bases stayed unmatched. The CDR3 spells CASSEGTGLNQPQHF. Written as DNA, the CDR3 is TGTGCCAGCAGTGAAGGGACAGGGTTGAATCAGCCCCAGCATTTT.

V and J are TRBV30 and TRBJ2-6, with D uncertain. Trimming took off 3 bases at V and 2 bases at J, with 5 bases between the two ends. CDR3 size: 13 residues. In germline, CDR1 is GTSNPN, CDR2 SVGIG (reference sequence). The CDR3: CAWSPPGANVLTF. The CDR3, as DNA: TGTGCCTGGAGCCCTCCTGGGGCCAACGTCCTGACTTTC.

A single count supports this clone. This sequence joins TRBV7-9 and TRBJ2-5; the match to TRBD2 covers 10 bases. This CDR3 region has 15 residues. V shed 5 bases and J 5 bases; nucleotides not matched to a gene: 8. In germline, CDR1 is SEHNR, CDR2 FQNEAQ (reference sequence). In DNA form, the CDR3 reads TGTGCCAGCAGCCCCCAGCGGGGGGGCACGGAGACCCAGTACTTC. Residues: CASSPQRGGTETQYF.

The rearrangement joins TRBV4-1 to TRBJ2-2; D possibly corresponds to TRBD1 (5 bases). Germline assignment: CDR1 MGHRA and CDR2 YSYEKL. The CDR3 consists of 14 residues. Trimming stripped 6 bases from V and 4 bases from J, with 12 bases between. CDR3 nucleotides: TGCGCCAGCAGGGGGCAGGGTAGCACCGGGGAGCTGTTTTTT. Protein product: CASRGQGSTGELFF.

Here the CDR3 reads CASSPPAINTGELFF. CDR3 bases: TGTGCCAGCAGCCCCCCAGCGATAAACACCGGGGAGCTGTTTTTT. The genes are TRBV5-4 and TRBJ2-2; D ambiguous. The germline V and J ends were trimmed by 4 bases and 2 bases, with 12 bases remaining between them. In germline, CDR1 is SGHNT, CDR2 YYREEE (reference sequence). The CDR3 covers 15 residues.